These 15 T cell receptor beta chains were all obtained from the same sample, sequenced in a study of blood T cell repertoires in COVID-19. Profiling relied on immunoSEQ multiplex PCR, and the TCRdb table lists in-frame clones only, not all of them. The sample lists 200,000 to 300,000 clones, around 84% occurring once. The sample was peripheral blood. The receptors come from a man aged 40-55 years who had recovered from COVID-19.

This clone was observed once. The genes are TRBV10-3 and TRBJ1-1; 9 bases are a match to TRBD1. Germline V lookup: CDR1 ENHRY, CDR2 SYGVKD. Germline trimming cut 4 bases from V and 7 bases from J; bases unmatched to any gene: 7. The CDR3 contains 14 residues. This CDR3 reads CAISGHRGRNEAFF. In nucleotides, the CDR3 is TGTGCCATCAGTGGCCACAGGGGGCGGAATGAAGCTTTCTTT.

This clone showed up just once. The V call is TRBV27, the J call TRBJ2-7; 7 bases map to TRBD1. The germline V gene encodes CDR1 MNHEY and CDR2 SMNVEV (reference sequence). The CDR3 is 14 residues long. J gave up 1 base and V 6 bases, and 6 bases lay outside the gene matches. The CDR3: CASRRQGESYEQYF. The DNA for the CDR3 is TGTGCCAGCAGGAGACAGGGAGAGTCCTACGAGCAGTACTTC.

The CDR3 spells CASSERGQDYQPQHF. Here the CDR3 DNA reads TGTGCCAGTAGTGAGAGGGGGCAGGACTATCAGCCCCAGCATTTT. The chain has TRBV19 and TRBJ1-5; TRBD1 aligns across 7 bases. V shed 5 bases, J shed 5 bases, and the junction held 9 bases outside the gene matches. CDR1 is LNHDA, CDR2 SQIVND, per germline (reference sequence). The CDR3 consists of 15 residues.

The rearrangement joins TRBV4-1 to TRBJ1-5; 8 bases fit TRBD1. The CDR3 is 18 residues long. V shed 0 bases and J 5 bases; nucleotides not matched to a gene: 12. Germline values: CDR1 MGHRA, CDR2 YSYEKL. Written as DNA, the CDR3 is TGCGCCAGCAGCCAAGATCTTCAGGGGGCCACAGAGGATCAGCCCCAGCATTTT. Protein sequence: CASSQDLQGATEDQPQHF.

The V and J genes are TRBV6-2 or TRBV6-3 and TRBJ2-2; 7 positions agree with TRBD1. This CDR3 has 16 amino acids. In germline, CDR1 is MNHEY, CDR2 SVGEGT. With V trimmed by 4 bases and J by 0 bases, 5 bases remained unmatched. CDR3 bases: TGTGCCAGCAGTTCCTTCCAGGGGGCGAACACCGGGGAGCTGTTTTTT. This translates into CASSSFQGANTGELFF.

The V and J genes are TRBV5-6 and TRBJ1-3; D remains unclear. V was clipped by 0 bases and J by 0 bases, with 7 bases between them. This CDR3 comprises 15 residues. Germline assignment: CDR1 SGHDT and CDR2 YYEEEE. CDR3 DNA: TGTGCCAGCAGCTTGGACAGTTTCTCTGGAAACACCATATATTTT. Translating gives CASSLDSFSGNTIYF.

The V and J genes are TRBV25-1 and TRBJ1-1, with 7 bases fitting TRBD1. In germline, CDR1 is MGHDK, CDR2 SYGVNS. CDR3 size: 16 residues. V lost 3 bases to trimming and J lost 4 bases; unmatched junction nucleotides: 11. CDR3 amino acids: CASSDPYLTGATEAFF. CDR3 DNA sequence: TGTGCCAGCAGTGACCCCTACCTTACAGGGGCCACTGAAGCTTTCTTT.

The chain is built from TRBV2 and TRBJ1-5; 12 bases align to TRBD1. The germline V gene encodes CDR1 SNHLY and CDR2 FYNNEI. V was clipped by 6 bases and J by 4 bases; unmatched bases: 16. This CDR3 has 19 residues. CDR3: CASRDSPGQGALRNQPQHF. In DNA form, the CDR3 reads TGTGCCAGCAGGGATTCACCGGGACAGGGGGCCTTAAGGAATCAGCCCCAGCATTTT. Complete variable domain (other parts from reference TRBV2 and TRBJ1-5): EPEVTQTPSHQVTQMGQEVILRCVPISNHLYFYWYRQILGQKVEFLVSFYNNEISEKSEIFDDQFSVERPDGSNFTLKIRSTKLEDSAMYFCASRDSPGQGALRNQPQHFGDGTRLSIL.

The genes are TRBV18 and TRBJ2-3; possible D gene TRBD2, 6 bases. Germline assignment: CDR1 KGHSH and CDR2 LQKENI. V was cut by 5 bases and J by 3 bases, with 12 bases left in between. CDR3 length equals 14 residues. The CDR3 protein is CASSGGLGTDTQYF. DNA of the CDR3: TGTGCCAGCTCAGGGGGACTTGGGACAGATACGCAGTATTTT. The full variable domain, its missing parts supplied by reference TRBV18 and TRBJ2-3, is NAGVMQNPRHLVRRRGQEARLRCSPMKGHSHVYWYRQLPEEGLKFMVYLQKENIIDESGMPKERFSAEFPKEGPSILRIQQVVRGDSAAYFCASSGGLGTDTQYFGPGTRLTVL.

This chain links TRBV7-2 with TRBJ2-3; 14 nucleotides line up with TRBD2. Trimming removed 2 bases from V and 5 bases from J; junction bases left unmatched: 6. The CDR3 is 17 amino acids. Germline loops: CDR1 SGHTA, CDR2 FQGNSA. This chain's CDR3 is CASSLQGTSGGVDTQYF. In DNA form, the CDR3 reads TGTGCCAGCAGCTTACAAGGGACTAGCGGGGGAGTAGATACGCAGTATTTT.

The V gene is TRBV14, the J gene TRBJ1-6; D uncertain. This CDR3 is 14 amino acids long. The V end lost 1 base, the J end lost 6 bases, and 7 bases lay between the germline ends. Germline-derived CDR1 and CDR2 are SGHDN and FVKESK. The CDR3 protein is CASSQGPVNSPLHF. The CDR3 coding sequence is TGTGCCAGCAGCCAAGGTCCGGTTAATTCACCCCTCCACTTT.

A few counts support this clone. The chain has TRBV30 and TRBJ2-7; 7 nucleotides line up with TRBD1. With 0 bases clipped from V and 3 bases from J, the junction kept 5 bases outside the gene matches. CDR3 length: 14 amino acids. Germline-derived CDR1 and CDR2 are GTSNPN and SVGIG (reference sequence). CDR3: CAWSVGQELYEQYF. The DNA for the CDR3 is TGTGCCTGGAGTGTCGGACAGGAGCTCTACGAGCAGTACTTC.

V is TRBV7-2 and J is TRBJ1-1; D may be TRBD1 (5 bases). V was shortened by 4 bases and J by 0 bases, with 9 bases between the two germline ends. Germline V CDR1 and CDR2: SGHTA, FQGNSA. The CDR3 spans 14 residues. For the CDR3, the DNA is TGTGCCAGCAGCTGGGAGGGGCTGAACACTGAAGCTTTCTTT. This codes for CASSWEGLNTEAFF.

This clone was observed a handful of times. The chain has TRBV7-9 and TRBJ2-3; 7 positions match TRBD2. The CDR3 spans 16 residues. Losses at the gene ends were 1 base for V and 2 bases for J; bases not matched to a gene: 6. The germline V gene has CDR1 SEHNR and CDR2 FQNEAQ (reference sequence). The CDR3 reads CASSLDGAGDTDTQYF. The DNA of the CDR3 is TGTGCCAGCAGCTTAGACGGGGCGGGAGACACAGATACGCAGTATTTT.

This clone came up once. This chain connects TRBV27 to TRBJ2-2; TRBD2 aligns across 8 bases. Looked up from germline, CDR1 is MNHEY and CDR2 is SMNVEV (reference sequence). This CDR3 has 15 amino acids. V was pared by 7 bases and J by 6 bases, with 10 bases of the junction left unmatched. The CDR3 DNA is TGTGCCAGCACTTTCTCGGGGGGGCTGGCCGGGGAGCTGTTTTTT. It encodes CASTFSGGLAGELFF.